This passage covers 3 T cell receptor beta chains from one sample sequenced in a study of blood T cell repertoires in COVID-19. The table came from immunoSEQ multiplex PCR; TCRdb's copy has only in-frame clones and leaves some out. The table shows hundreds of thousands of clones, with roughly 87% occurring only once. The sample comprised PBMCs or T cells enriched from blood (not recorded which). The source is a woman aged 40-49 years with acute COVID-19.

The chain links TRBV7-2 to TRBJ2-7, with D possibly TRBD2 on 6 matching bases. Germline V gives CDR1 SGHTA, CDR2 FQGNSA. The length of the CDR3 is 13 residues. The ends were cut back, 5 bases at V and 2 bases at J, with 10 bases in the middle. DNA for the CDR3: TGTGCCAGCAGCGCCTCGGGGGCCTACGAGCAGTACTTC. Its translation is CASSASGAYEQYF.

The chain employs TRBV19 and TRBJ2-3; 7 bases are a match to TRBD1. From germline, CDR1 is LNHDA and CDR2 SQIVND (reference sequence). CDR3 length: 14 amino acids. The trim removed 2 bases at V and 5 bases at J, leaving 4 bases unmatched. Written as DNA, the CDR3 is TGTGCCAGTAGTATAAGGACAGGTATAGATACGCAGTATTTT. Its translation is CASSIRTGIDTQYF.

Of note for this clone: This sample includes further DNA sequences coding for the same CDR3. The CDR3 DNA is TGCAGCGTGCGAACAGGGGGGAACACTGAAGCTTTCTTT. This codes for CSVRTGGNTEAFF. The chain is built from TRBV29-1 and TRBJ1-1; 8 nucleotides align to TRBD1. The CDR3 is 13 residues long. V was pared by 6 bases and J by 1 base, with 4 bases of the junction left unmatched. Per the germline V gene, CDR1 is SQVTM and CDR2 is ANQGSEA.